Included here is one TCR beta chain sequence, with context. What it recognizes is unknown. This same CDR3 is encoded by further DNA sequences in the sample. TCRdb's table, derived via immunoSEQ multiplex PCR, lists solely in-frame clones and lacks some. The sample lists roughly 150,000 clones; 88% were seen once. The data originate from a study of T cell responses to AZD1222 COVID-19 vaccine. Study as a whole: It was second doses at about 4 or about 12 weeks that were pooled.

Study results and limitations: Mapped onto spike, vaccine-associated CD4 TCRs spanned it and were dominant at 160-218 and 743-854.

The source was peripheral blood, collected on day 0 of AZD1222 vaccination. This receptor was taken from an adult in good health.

The CDR3 reads CASSIGLADTQYF. The CDR3 nucleotides read TGTGCCAGTAGTATAGGACTAGCGGATACGCAGTATTTT. V usage is TRBV19 and J usage is TRBJ2-3; TRBD2 aligns across 8 bases. This CDR3 is 13 amino acids long. Looked up from germline, CDR1 is LNHDA and CDR2 is SQIVND (reference sequence). Germline trimming cut 1 base from V and 6 bases from J; bases unmatched to any gene: 0.